This entry lists 5 T cell receptor beta chains sequenced from one sample in a study of cytomegalovirus exposure and HLA in healthy donors. PCR employed 60 Vbeta and 13 Jbeta primers. The assay was immunoSEQ multiplex PCR, and TCRdb's table has in-frame clones only and misses some. The table records 110,000 to 150,000 clones, 70% to 85% of them present only once. The sequenced sample consisted of PBMCs. These receptors originate from a man aged 40-50 years in good health and CMV-seropositive.

About this clone itself: An end of the junction does not agree with germline; a read error may underlie this. This rearrangement joins TRBV2 to TRBJ2-1; D may be TRBD2 (6 bases). Germline V gene sequence: CDR1 SNHLY, CDR2 FYNNEI. The CDR3 extends over 12 amino acids. This CDR3 is CASNPAREKLLF. The CDR3 coding sequence is TGTGCCAGTAACCCCGCACGGGAGAAATTGCTCTTC.

The J gene is TRBJ2-7, the V gene TRBV4-1; 9 positions agree with TRBD1. Trimming cost V 3 bases and J 5 bases; bases outside gene matches: 14. The germline gives CDR1 MGHRA, CDR2 YSYEKL. CDR3 length: 17 residues. CDR3: CASSHIGTGFGRNEQYF. In DNA form, the CDR3 reads TGCGCCAGCAGCCATATCGGGACAGGGTTTGGAAGAAACGAGCAGTACTTC.

This clone appeared a single time. The chain couples TRBV27 to TRBJ2-1; 10 bases map to TRBD2. V lost 6 bases and J lost 7; bases outside the gene matches: 3. The CDR3 loop spans 13 amino acids. Germline loops: CDR1 MNHEY, CDR2 SMNVEV (reference sequence). CDR3 residues: CASRASGSNEQFF. The CDR3 bases are TGTGCCAGCAGGGCTAGCGGGAGTAATGAGCAGTTCTTC.

The chain links TRBV13 to TRBJ2-7, with TRBD2 identical over 11 bases. Germline-derived CDR1 and CDR2 are PRHDT and FYEKMQ (reference sequence). Trimming cost V 4 bases and J 4 bases; bases outside gene matches: 3. This CDR3 is 14 amino acids long. Here the CDR3 reads CASSSGTSGYEQYF. CDR3 sequence (DNA): TGTGCCAGCAGCTCTGGGACTAGCGGTTACGAGCAGTACTTC.

This chain links TRBV6-5 with TRBJ2-5; D possibly corresponds to TRBD1 (6 bases). The DNA matches TRBJ2-7 better at its end, which makes the J call doubtful. The germline V gene has CDR1 MNHEY and CDR2 SVGAGI. There are 15 residues in the CDR3. CDR3 protein: CASSYSNQGSYEQYF. The CDR3 DNA reads TGTGCCAGCAGTTACTCGAACCAGGGGTCCTACGAGCAGTACTTC.